The next 32 T cell receptor beta chains were all read from a single sample in a study of blood T cell repertoires in COVID-19 (dated by TCRdb to the early 2020s). The library was prepared using the immunoSEQ multiplex PCR assay. Not all clones reach the TCRdb copy of this immuneACCESS table, which keeps in-frame sequences only. Checked studies attribute under half of the gap to unresolved V genes and leave the rest unexplained. Recorded for this sample are 250,000 to 350,000 clones; 80% to 90% of them occurred a single time. 5.3% of the sample comes from the top ten. Sequenced sample: PBMCs or T cells enriched from blood (not recorded which). The source is a woman under 40 who had recovered from COVID-19.

The CDR3 bases are TGTGCCAGCAGTTTGACAGGCACCCTTCACACTGAAGCTTTCTTT. The encoded protein is CASSLTGTLHTEAFF. V is TRBV28 and J is TRBJ1-1, with a possible D match to TRBD1 (6 bases). Trimming removed 3 bases at V and 3 bases at J, with 14 bases between. This CDR3 is 15 amino acids long. CDR1 MDHEN and CDR2 SYDVKM come from the germline V gene.

In its sample, this clone was seen a few times. The chain uses TRBV4-1 and TRBJ1-2, with 8 bases lining up with TRBD1. The V and J ends lost 3 bases and 4 bases, in that order; junction bases with no gene match: 4. The CDR3 totals 14 residues. Germline V lookup: CDR1 MGHRA, CDR2 YSYEKL. Here the CDR3 reads CASSQMGQVYGYTF. For the CDR3, the DNA is TGCGCCAGCAGCCAGATGGGACAGGTCTATGGCTACACCTTC.

The genes are TRBV7-6 and TRBJ2-1, with a weak D call TRBD2 (7 bases). V lost 5 bases to trimming and J lost 4 bases, with 15 bases between them. CDR3 size: 15 residues. Germline assignment: CDR1 SGHVS and CDR2 FNYEAQ. CDR3 sequence reads: CASSLPAGAYNEQFF. The DNA of the CDR3 is TGTGCCAGCAGCCTGCCCGCGGGGGCATACAATGAGCAGTTCTTC.

The J gene is TRBJ2-1, the V gene TRBV27; 7 bases fit TRBD1. Unmatched junction bases numbered 19, after V lost 5 bases and J lost 0 bases. Germline CDR1 is MNHEY and CDR2 is SMNVEV (reference sequence). CDR3 size: 20 residues. As DNA, the CDR3 is TGTGCCAGCAGTCCGAAAAGGGGGCCTGCCGCCATTCGCTCCTACAATGAGCAGTTCTTC. This codes for CASSPKRGPAAIRSYNEQFF.

The chain uses TRBV6-5 and TRBJ1-1; 8 bases map to TRBD1. The CDR3 length is 15 residues. Germline V lookup: CDR1 MNHEY, CDR2 SVGAGI. V lost 4 bases and J lost 1; bases outside the gene matches: 5. In DNA, the CDR3 is TGTGCCAGCAGTTTGAGACAGGGGAGGAACACTGAAGCTTTCTTT. Protein product: CASSLRQGRNTEAFF.

V gene TRBV3-1 (or the pseudogene TRBV3-2) combines with J gene TRBJ1-1; 10 positions agree with TRBD1. CDR3 size: 18 residues. CDR1 and CDR2 (germline): LGHDT, YNNKEL (reference sequence). Germline trimming cut 1 base from V and 1 base from J; bases unmatched to any gene: 9. The CDR3 here is CASSQVTDRGDPNTEAFF. The CDR3 region has the DNA TGTGCCAGCAGCCAAGTTACGGACAGGGGGGACCCGAACACTGAAGCTTTCTTT.

This chain connects TRBV6-4 to TRBJ2-3; 10 bases fit TRBD2. CDR1 is MRHNA, CDR2 SNTAGT, per germline. This CDR3 has 15 residues. Trimming cost V 0 bases and J 5 bases; bases outside gene matches: 2. CDR3 residues: CASSDSAGGQDTQYF. DNA of the CDR3: TGTGCCAGCAGTGACTCAGCGGGGGGGCAAGATACGCAGTATTTT.

The chain joins TRBV6-5 to TRBJ2-7, with 9 nucleotides matching TRBD1. The CDR3 sequence is 15 residues long. V was clipped by 5 bases and J by 3 bases; unmatched bases: 8. Looked up from germline, CDR1 is MNHEY and CDR2 is SVGAGI. CDR3 sequence reads: CASSKSGQGIYEQYF. The CDR3 bases are TGTGCCAGCAGTAAATCCGGACAGGGGATCTACGAGCAGTACTTC.

The chain uses TRBV2 and TRBJ1-2; 11 bases map to TRBD1. Germline V CDR1 and CDR2: SNHLY, FYNNEI. The CDR3 covers 14 residues. V trimming: 5 bases; J trimming: 6 bases; junction bases outside the gene matches: 5. CDR3 DNA: TGTGCCAGCAGTACCGGGACAGGGGGGCATGGCTACACCTTC. This encodes CASSTGTGGHGYTF.

This rearrangement joins TRBV14 to TRBJ2-3; 12 bases are shared with TRBD2. V shed 6 bases and J 9 bases; nucleotides not matched to a gene: 4. CDR1 SGHDN and CDR2 FVKESK come from the germline V gene. CDR3 size: 13 residues. CDR3 residues: CASRASGGATQYF. The CDR3 DNA reads TGTGCCAGCAGGGCTAGCGGGGGGGCCACGCAGTATTTT.

The rearrangement uses TRBV7-2 and TRBJ2-1; D unclear. The CDR3 runs 16 residues. Trimming removed 2 bases at V and 5 bases at J, with 16 bases between. Germline values: CDR1 SGHTA, CDR2 FQGNSA. CDR3 region: CASSLLPVPVHNEQFF. Written as DNA, the CDR3 is TGTGCCAGCAGCTTACTCCCGGTCCCGGTACACAATGAGCAGTTCTTC.

The V gene is TRBV7-6, the J gene TRBJ2-5; TRBD1 aligns across 7 bases. Germline CDR1 and CDR2: SGHVS and FNYEAQ. Germline trimming cut 2 bases from V and 2 bases from J; bases unmatched to any gene: 2. This CDR3 is built from 14 residues. The CDR3 nucleotides read TGTGCCAGCAGCTTACACAGGGGACAAGAGACCCAGTACTTC. This translates into CASSLHRGQETQYF.

The chain has TRBV7-2 and TRBJ1-3; no clear D gene. V shed 2 bases and J shed 2 bases, with 7 bases lying between them. This CDR3 has 14 amino acids. Germline CDR1 reads SGHTA; CDR2 reads FQGNSA. The CDR3 nucleotides read TGTGCCAGCAGCTTAACCGGGGCTGGAAACACCATATATTTT. Amino acids: CASSLTGAGNTIYF.

The chain employs TRBV27 and TRBJ1-2; D gene uncertain. The CDR3 runs 13 residues. The germline V gene encodes CDR1 MNHEY and CDR2 SMNVEV (reference sequence). V was pared by 5 bases and J by 6 bases, with 13 bases between. In nucleotides, the CDR3 is TGTGCCAGCAGTCCCTCAGCCGGGAATGGCTACACCTTC. This translates into CASSPSAGNGYTF.

The CDR3 nucleotides are TGTGCCAGTAGTATGGTTCGTGGACAGGGTACACCCCAAGCTTTCTTT. Its translation: CASSMVRGQGTPQAFF. The chain employs TRBV19 and TRBJ1-1, with 8 bases identical to TRBD1. CDR3 length equals 16 residues. Trimming removed 3 bases from V and 9 bases from J; junction bases left unmatched: 15. In germline, CDR1 is LNHDA, CDR2 SQIVND (reference sequence).

This sequence joins TRBV6-5 and TRBJ2-7; 12 nucleotides align to TRBD2. The V and J ends lost 6 bases and 7 bases, in that order; junction bases with no gene match: 10. Germline V gene lookup returns CDR1 MNHEY and CDR2 SVGAGI. The CDR3 covers 15 residues. CDR3 bases: TGTGCCAGCAGACAACTAGCGGGGGGCCCTGGTGAGCAGTACTTC. This codes for CASRQLAGGPGEQYF.

The genes are TRBV6-6 and TRBJ2-3, with D maybe TRBD1 (7 bases). From germline, CDR1 is MNHNY and CDR2 SVGAGI (reference sequence). The CDR3 covers 15 residues. V gave up 8 bases and J gave up 3 bases, with 18 bases separating them. CDR3 in amino acids: CASHRRGTGTDTQYF. CDR3 nucleotides: TGTGCCAGCCACCGCAGGGGGACTGGAACAGATACGCAGTATTTT.

This sequence joins TRBV7-2 and TRBJ1-6, with D hard to call. Germline V CDR1 and CDR2: SGHTA, FQGNSA. The CDR3 sequence is 11 residues long. V was cut by 2 bases and J by 11 bases, with 4 bases left in between. The CDR3 DNA reads TGTGCCAGCAGCTTAACGGCACCCCTCCACTTT. Its translation is CASSLTAPLHF. The variable domain in full, with the rest retrieved from reference TRBV7-2 and TRBJ1-6, is GAGVSQSPSNKVTEKGKDVELRCDPISGHTALYWYRQSLGQGLEFLIYFQGNSAPDKSGLPSDRFSAERTGGSVSTLTIQRTQQEDSAVYLCASSLTAPLHFGNGTRLTVT.

This clone was detected a few times. The gene calls are TRBV3-1 (or the pseudogene TRBV3-2) and TRBJ1-2, with D uncertain. CDR1 is LGHDT, CDR2 YNNKEL, per germline (reference sequence). CDR3 length: 15 amino acids. Trimming took 0 bases from V and 0 from J, leaving 8 bases between them. The CDR3 protein is CASSQEEQTNYGYTF. CDR3 in DNA: TGTGCCAGCAGCCAAGAAGAACAGACTAACTATGGCTACACCTTC.

The genes are TRBV5-8 and TRBJ1-4; 9 positions agree with TRBD1. J lost 4 bases, V lost 3 bases, and 4 bases had no gene match. Per the germline V gene, CDR1 is SGHTS and CDR2 is YDEGEE. This CDR3 has 15 residues. The CDR3 nucleotides read TGTGCCAGCAGCTGGTGGACAGGGGATAATGAAAAACTGTTTTTT. Its translation is CASSWWTGDNEKLFF.

This rearrangement joins TRBV30 to TRBJ2-1; 9 bases map to TRBD2. In germline, CDR1 is GTSNPN, CDR2 SVGIG (reference sequence). The J segment lost 8 bases and the V segment lost 3 bases, leaving 5 bases of the junction unmatched. The CDR3 has 13 amino acids. The CDR3 here is CAWRSSGVDEQFF. The CDR3 nucleotides are TGTGCCTGGAGATCTAGCGGGGTCGATGAGCAGTTCTTC.

The chain couples TRBV5-1 to TRBJ2-5; a weak D match, TRBD1 (5 bases). CDR3 length: 15 amino acids. V was trimmed by 4 bases and J by 2 bases, leaving 15 bases between them. Germline CDR1 reads SGHRS; CDR2 reads YFSETQ. The CDR3 region has the DNA TGCGCCAGCAGCACAGGTCTAACCAATCAAGAGACCCAGTACTTC. It specifies CASSTGLTNQETQYF.

This sequence joins TRBV25-1 and TRBJ2-5; 7 bases line up with TRBD1. The CDR3 is 14 amino acids. With V trimmed by 6 bases and J by 2 bases, 6 bases remained unmatched. Germline values: CDR1 MGHDK, CDR2 SYGVNS. CDR3: CASRPPGQQETQYF. CDR3 in DNA: TGTGCCAGCAGACCACCGGGACAGCAAGAGACCCAGTACTTC.

V usage is TRBV9 and J usage is TRBJ1-1; D may be TRBD1 (5 bases). Germline CDR1 and CDR2: SGDLS and YYNGEE. The CDR3 has 13 amino acids. The V end lost 4 bases, the J end lost 5 bases, and 12 bases lay between the germline ends. CDR3 residues: CASSTERGTEAFF. The DNA for the CDR3 is TGTGCCAGCAGCACCGAACGGGGGACTGAAGCTTTCTTT. Full variable domain (outside the CDR3, taken from reference TRBV9 and TRBJ1-1): DSGVTQTPKHLITATGQRVTLRCSPRSGDLSVYWYQQSLDQGLQFLIQYYNGEERAKGNILERFSAQQFPDLHSELNLSSLELGDSALYFCASSTERGTEAFFGQGTRLTVV.

The CDR3 DNA reads as TGTGCCATCAGTGAGTCCGACAGGGCCTATGGCTACACCTTC. Its translation: CAISESDRAYGYTF. V is TRBV10-3 and J is TRBJ1-2; 7 bases are a match to TRBD1. There are 14 residues in the CDR3. Unmatched junction bases numbered 2, after V lost 0 bases and J lost 4 bases. CDR1 ENHRY and CDR2 SYGVKD come from the germline V gene.

The V and J genes are TRBV9 and TRBJ1-2; 7 bases fit TRBD1. The J segment lost 4 bases and the V segment lost 3 bases, leaving 9 bases of the junction unmatched. CDR1 is SGDLS and CDR2 is YYNGEE in the germline V gene. The CDR3 length is 15 residues. CDR3 residues: CASSEGAGIGYGYTF. CDR3 sequence (DNA): TGTGCCAGCAGCGAGGGGGCGGGGATTGGCTATGGCTACACCTTC.

This chain joins TRBV3-1 (or the pseudogene TRBV3-2) and TRBJ2-3, with a weak D call TRBD2 (6 bases). V lost 0 bases, J lost 0 bases, and 10 bases lay in between. This CDR3 is 16 amino acids long. The V gene's germline CDR1 is LGHDT and CDR2 YNNKEL (reference sequence). CDR3 in amino acids: CASSQEYAGSTDTQYF. The CDR3 DNA reads TGTGCCAGCAGCCAAGAATACGCGGGGAGCACAGATACGCAGTATTTT.

J is TRBJ1-1 and V is TRBV19; no clear D. The CDR3 is 15 amino acids. Per the germline V gene, CDR1 is LNHDA and CDR2 is SQIVND (reference sequence). V dropped 0 bases and J dropped 1 base, with 9 bases sitting between them. CDR3: CASSIDRVANTEAFF. The CDR3 nucleotides are TGTGCCAGTAGTATAGATCGGGTAGCGAACACTGAAGCTTTCTTT.

The CDR3 loop is CASSLTGGGSPLHF. The CDR3 DNA reads TGTGCCAGCAGTTTAACAGGGGGCGGTTCACCCCTCCACTTT. The V gene is TRBV28, the J gene TRBJ1-6, with 9 bases that match TRBD1. The V gene's germline CDR1 is MDHEN and CDR2 SYDVKM. The CDR3 spans 14 residues. The V segment lost 2 bases and the J segment 9 bases; nucleotides outside the gene matches: 2.

This chain joins TRBV5-6 and TRBJ1-1; 7 positions match TRBD1. Germline lookup yields CDR1 SGHDT and CDR2 YYEEEE. This CDR3 region has 12 residues. The ends lost 2 bases at V and 13 bases at J; junction bases unmatched: 8. CDR3 sequence (DNA): TGTGCCAGCAGCTTCAGACAGGGTGGAGGTTTCTTT. Amino acid sequence: CASSFRQGGGFF.

V and J are TRBV4-2 and TRBJ1-2; 7 nucleotides align to TRBD1. Germline-derived CDR1 and CDR2 are LGHNA and YNFKEQ. Germline trimming cut 0 bases from V and 5 bases from J; bases unmatched to any gene: 12. CDR3 length equals 17 residues. The CDR3 reads CASSQDPLDRVGYGYTF. CDR3 nucleotide sequence: TGTGCCAGCAGCCAAGATCCTCTCGACAGGGTCGGGTATGGCTACACCTTC.

This clone was observed a few times. The chain is built from TRBV5-6 and TRBJ2-5, with TRBD1 as a possible D gene (6 bases). Germline CDR1 SGHDT, CDR2 YYEEEE. Trimming cost V 1 base and J 3 bases, with 13 bases left between them. The CDR3 sequence is 15 residues long. CDR3 region: CASSLMGAGEETQYF. The CDR3 coding sequence is TGTGCCAGCAGCTTGATGGGGGCTGGTGAAGAGACCCAGTACTTC.